This T cell receptor beta chain was observed in a study of blood T cells in healthy people across ages. This clonotype was counted between two and nine times. Its antigen is not known. General study findings and limits: A strong correlation was seen between TCR beta diversity and naive T cell percentage. Age advanced and TCR beta diversity per million T cells fell, roughly linearly. Greater diversity and more naive CD4+ cells were seen in long-lived donors than in aged donors.

CDR3 size: 12 residues. The V end was cut by 0 bases, the J end by 3 bases, with 2 bases between. Germline values: CDR1 LNHNV, CDR2 YYDKDF (reference sequence). PCR was performed a second time for about 7 to 12 cycles using a sample-barcoded 5' primer and a J-beta primer mix. MiXCR, run by TCRdb on the 5' RACE reads, gives a single entry per CDR3 protein. The sample has about 1.5 million distinct CDR3 sequences, 40% to 45% seen once. Sequenced: blood. This clonotype originated in a woman between 18 and 29 years old in good health. The chain has TRBV15 and TRBJ1-1; no clear D. The CDR3 sequence: CATSREYTEAFF. In nucleotides, the CDR3 is TGTGCCACCAGCAGAGAGTACACTGAAGCTTTCTTT. Variable domain in full (rest from reference TRBV15 and TRBJ1-1): DAMVIQNPRYQVTQFGKPVTLSCSQTLNHNVMYWYQQKSSQAPKLLFHYYDKDFNNEADTPDNFQSRRPNTSFCFLDIRSPGLGDTAMYLCATSREYTEAFFGQGTRLTVV.